This TCR beta chain was recorded in a study of cytomegalovirus exposure and HLA in healthy donors. Study observations and caveats: In presence/absence analyses, roughly uniform sequencing depth across donors was assumed. The authors later linked a missense DCLRE1C variant to TCR beta V- and J-gene trimming.

Nominal health characterized the donors when sampled, though unrecorded immune exposures were likely. Remarks on this clone: Its specificity is not known.

Germline CDR1 reads DFQATT; CDR2 reads SNEGSKA (reference sequence). This CDR3 is built from 9 residues. Deletions cut 7 bases from V and 8 bases from J, with 8 bases between. Primers included in the PCR were 60 Vbeta and 13 Jbeta primers. TCRdb's table, derived via immunoSEQ multiplex PCR, lists solely in-frame clones and lacks some. The sample table includes about 140,000 clones. The chain uses TRBV20-1 and TRBJ1-2; D not certain. This receptor was identified in a male donor in good health and CMV-seronegative. The sample comprised PBMCs. In nucleotides, the CDR3 is TGCAGTGAAAGAGGCGGCTACACCTTC. Amino acids: CSERGGYTF.